A single sample is the source of the 15 T cell receptor beta chains below, sequenced in a study of Graves' ophthalmopathy and Graves' hyperthyroidism. RNA transcripts served as template for amplifying TCR beta CDR3 sequences. Scientists carried out first-round RT-PCR using HTBI primers and then a second-round multiplex PCR. TCRdb re-analysed the multiplex PCR reads in MiXCR, keeping a single row per CDR3 protein. The repertoire has 600,000 to 700,000 distinct CDR3 sequences, about two fifths of them found once; the top ten carry more than 3%. The sequenced sample was peripheral blood. The receptors come from an adult man with Graves' ophthalmopathy.

V is TRBV15 and J is TRBJ2-7; perhaps D is TRBD1 or TRBD2 (6 bases each). The CDR3 is 13 amino acids. Germline V gene sequence: CDR1 LNHNV, CDR2 YYDKDF (reference sequence). V lost 6 bases, J lost 4 bases, and 13 bases lay in between. CDR3 region: CATSFEGGYEQYF. For the CDR3, the DNA is TGTGCCACCAGTTTCGAGGGGGGTTACGAGCAGTACTTC.

The rearrangement uses TRBV5-4 and TRBJ1-2, with 12 bases matching TRBD1. This CDR3 has 15 residues. J was trimmed by 6 bases and V by 4 bases; bases with no gene match: 7. CDR1 is SGHNT and CDR2 is YYREEE in the germline V gene (reference sequence). CDR3 in amino acids: CASSARGQGADGYTF. CDR3 nucleotide sequence: TGTGCCAGCAGCGCCCGGGGACAGGGGGCAGATGGCTACACCTTC.

This clonotype was counted once. A read error may explain this, as a much larger clone is one base away. The genes are TRBV2 and TRBJ1-2; the D gene is possibly TRBD1 (5 bases). Trimming removed 6 bases from V and 8 bases from J, with 16 bases in between. The CDR3 runs 13 residues. Per the germline V gene, CDR1 is SNHLY and CDR2 is FYNNEI. The CDR3 nucleotides read TGTGCCAGCAGACTCGACAGCGGGGGAGGCTACACCTTC. Its translation is CASRLDSGGGYTF.

This clonotype occurred many times. A read error is possible here, since a much larger clone lies one base away. This chain connects TRBV7-9 to TRBJ2-5; D is unclear. This CDR3 spans 11 amino acids. Between the trimmed V and J ends, which lost 1 base and 7 bases, there was a span of 4 bases. Germline-derived CDR1 and CDR2 are SEHNR and FQNEAQ (reference sequence). Here the CDR3 DNA reads TGTGCCAGCAGCTTAGGGGTGACCCAGTACTTC. It encodes CASSLGVTQYF.

This chain uses TRBV10-3 with TRBJ1-6, with a possible D match to TRBD1 (5 bases). CDR3 length: 16 residues. Germline CDR1 is ENHRY and CDR2 is SYGVKD. Trimming took 10 bases from V and 7 from J, leaving 23 bases between them. The CDR3 DNA reads TGTGCCAGCATTCCCTTTCCCGCGGGGACCAATTCACCCCTCCACTTT. This encodes CASIPFPAGTNSPLHF.

To note about this clonotype: With a much larger clone just one base away, this may be a read error. V is TRBV19 and J is TRBJ2-7; 9 bases fit TRBD2. V lost 3 bases, J lost 3 bases, and 3 bases stayed unmatched. CDR1 is LNHDA, CDR2 SQIVND, per germline (reference sequence). The CDR3 contains 14 residues. CDR3 in DNA: TGTGCCAGTAGTATGCTAGCGGGAAACTACGAGCAGTACGTC. Its protein is CASSMLAGNYEQYV.

As to this clonotype: A single base separates this from a much larger clone, so it may be a read error. The genes are TRBV5-6 and TRBJ1-1; D gene ambiguous. CDR1 and CDR2 from the germline V gene are SGHDT and YYEEEE. The CDR3 sequence is 15 residues long. Here the CDR3 reads CASSLMGRLNTETFF. The CDR3 nucleotides are TGTGCCAGCAGCTTGATGGGCAGGCTGAACACTGAAACTTTCTTT.

Details on this clonotype: A much larger clone lies a single base off, so this may be a read error. The CDR3 ends on some other residue instead of the conserved phenylalanine or tryptophan, so this is likely a read error. V gene TRBV6-1 combines with J gene TRBJ1-1, with D perhaps TRBD1 (5 bases). The length of the CDR3 is 13 residues. V dropped 1 base and J dropped 3 bases, with 6 bases sitting between them. Germline CDR1 reads MNHNS; CDR2 reads SASEGT. CDR3 loop: CASSEEGHTEAFL. In DNA form, the CDR3 reads TGTGCCAGCAGTGAAGAGGGACACACTGAAGCTTTCCTT.

The table lists this clonotype with many counts. This chain uses TRBV7-3 with TRBJ2-7, with TRBD2 as a possible D gene (7 bases). Germline CDR1 and CDR2: SGHTA and FQGTGA. The CDR3 is made up of 15 amino acids. Trimming took off 5 bases at V and 2 bases at J, with 16 bases between the two ends. CDR3 DNA sequence: TGTGCCAGCAGCCTCAGGGGAGGGGTTACCTACGAGCAGTACTTC. Protein sequence: CASSLRGGVTYEQYF. The variable domain in full, completed from reference TRBV7-3 and TRBJ2-7, reads GAGVSQTPSNKVTEKGKYVELRCDPISGHTALYWYRQSLGQGPEFLIYFQGTGAADDSGLPNDRFFAVRPEGSVSTLKIQRTERGDSAVYLCASSLRGGVTYEQYFGPGTRLTVT.

The chain couples TRBV30 to TRBJ2-5, with D possibly TRBD2 on 5 matching bases. There are 12 residues in the CDR3. Germline V gene data show CDR1 as GTSNPN and CDR2 as SVGIG (reference sequence). Trimming removed 4 bases from V and 4 bases from J, with 10 bases in between. This CDR3 reads CAWKGGSETQYF. The CDR3 DNA is TGTGCCTGGAAGGGCGGGTCAGAGACCCAGTACTTC.

The chain is built from TRBV15 and TRBJ1-1; no reliable D call. The V and J ends lost 3 bases and 1 base respectively, with 9 bases between them. Per germline, CDR1 LNHNV and CDR2 YYDKDF (reference sequence). This CDR3 has 14 residues. CDR3 DNA: TGTGCCACCAGCAGTTACTCGGCGAACACTGAAGCTTTCTTT. Its translation: CATSSYSANTEAFF.

On this clonotype: A read error may be the cause here, since a much bigger clone is one base away. The CDR3 DNA follows: TGTGCCAGCAGCGCCCAACAGGGAACGAACACCGGGGAGCTGTTTTTT. Translated, it gives CASSAQQGTNTGELFF. V is TRBV9 and J is TRBJ2-2, with D maybe TRBD1 (6 bases). Trimming took 3 bases from V and 0 from J, leaving 12 bases between them. Per the germline V gene, CDR1 is SGDLS and CDR2 is YYNGEE. The CDR3 runs 16 residues.

This chain uses TRBV19 with TRBJ2-5, with 10 bases lining up with TRBD1. The J call is in doubt because the DNA end fits TRBJ2-1 better. The CDR3 consists of 14 residues. CDR1 is LNHDA and CDR2 is SQIVND in the germline V gene (reference sequence). CDR3 DNA: TGTGCCAGTAGTAGACAGGGGGCGGACAATGAGCAGTTCTTC. Translation: CASSRQGADNEQFF.

On this clonotype itself: This may arise from a read error, as a much more abundant clone is one base away. Given the absence of the conserved phenylalanine or tryptophan at the CDR3 end, a read error is likely. V gene TRBV14 combines with J gene TRBJ2-1; the D call may be TRBD1 or TRBD2 (6 bases each). V was cut by 0 bases and J by 4 bases, with 13 bases left in between. Looked up from germline, CDR1 is SGHDN and CDR2 is FVKESK. The CDR3 loop spans 16 amino acids. Here the CDR3 DNA reads TGTGCCAGCAGCCAAGATGAGGGGGAGGTATACAATGAGCAGTTCTGC. It translates to CASSQDEGEVYNEQFC.

The genes are TRBV2 and TRBJ1-3; 8 bases align to TRBD1. The V segment lost 6 bases and the J segment 3 bases; nucleotides outside the gene matches: 7. This CDR3 has 15 residues. Germline CDR1 SNHLY, CDR2 FYNNEI. The CDR3 sequence: CASRSGGADGNTIYF. CDR3 bases: TGTGCCAGCAGATCAGGGGGCGCGGATGGAAACACCATATATTTT.